This T cell receptor beta chain was sequenced for a study of T cell clonotyping in hematopoietic cell transplantation. General study results and limits: Recipient TCR diversity dropped after transplant; expanded clonotypes rose from day 30 to 180. Broader posttransplant TCR repertoire diversity was predicted by graft donor and pretransplant recipient Inverse Simpson Index values.

With respect to this clone: What it binds is unknown.

Assay used: immunoSEQ multiplex PCR; TCRdb lists only in-frame clones, some missing. The sample includes 16,000 or so clones, approximately 60% of them seen just once. The germline V gene has CDR1 LNHDA and CDR2 SQIVND (reference sequence). Trimming at V came to 0 bases and at J to 3 bases, leaving 5 bases not matched to a gene. This CDR3 is built from 15 residues. V gene TRBV19 combines with J gene TRBJ2-7; TRBD2 agrees at 7 bases. The source is a male patient aged 45-60 years who had an allogeneic stem cell transplant from an unrelated donor, so T cells may come from the graft donor. Some clones in this sample may be carry-over from other donors' samples. This sample comprised PBMCs, obtained 30 days after allogeneic stem cell transplant. The chain's CDR3 is CASSIDGGRRYEQYF. CDR3 nucleotide sequence: TGTGCCAGTAGTATAGACGGCGGGAGACGCTACGAGCAGTACTTC.